Following are 28 T cell receptor beta chains from one sample sequenced in a study of beta chain features in type 1 diabetes (dated by TCRdb to the late 2010s). Libraries were prepared through the immunoSEQ multiplex PCR assay. All of the isolated RNA was reverse transcribed with the High Capacity cDNA Reverse Transcription Kit, so expressed TCRB transcripts were sequenced. Entries here come from immuneACCESS through TCRdb and include only in-frame sequences with V and J called. Some clones fail to appear in such tables; in the studies checked, an unresolved V gene covers under half of the shortfall, and the cause of the remainder is unknown. For this sample the table gives approximately 150,000 clones, of which around 9.3% were detected only once. 1.3% of the sample is in the top ten clones. The sequencing sample was made of naive CD4+ T cells from blood. What the cell subset or site label conveys for this sample: true naive CD4+ T cells. The receptors originated from a man younger than 35 in good health.

This clone was seen only a few times. The V call is TRBV2, the J call TRBJ1-2; 7 nucleotides align to TRBD1. Germline CDR1 reads SNHLY; CDR2 reads FYNNEI. V shed 11 bases, J shed 8 bases, and the junction held 5 bases outside the gene matches. The CDR3 has 10 residues. This CDR3 is CASRQGGYTF. CDR3 nucleotides: TGTGCCTCACGACAGGGCGGCTACACCTTC.

This clone appeared a few times. The V and J genes are TRBV28 and TRBJ1-2; 9 bases line up with TRBD1. V shed 4 bases and J 7 bases; nucleotides not matched to a gene: 7. The CDR3 runs 14 residues. The V gene's germline CDR1 is MDHEN and CDR2 SYDVKM. The CDR3 region is CASSYRTGVSGYTF. CDR3 sequence (DNA): TGTGCCAGCAGTTATAGGACAGGGGTTAGTGGCTACACCTTC.

The J gene is TRBJ2-2, the V gene TRBV7-3; 15 nucleotides agree with TRBD2. Trimming cost V 4 bases and J 6 bases; bases outside gene matches: 3. This CDR3 has 16 residues. Germline CDR1 reads SGHTA; CDR2 reads FQGTGA. The CDR3 spells CASSSGLAGGAGELFF. For the CDR3, the DNA is TGTGCCAGCAGCTCGGGACTAGCGGGGGGTGCCGGGGAGCTGTTTTTT.

The chain recombines TRBV7-2 with TRBJ2-7, with 9 bases fitting TRBD2. This CDR3 is built from 17 residues. The ends lost 3 bases at V and 2 bases at J; junction bases unmatched: 11. Germline V lookup: CDR1 SGHTA, CDR2 FQGNSA. Here the CDR3 reads CASSFSGGLTSTYEQYF. CDR3 sequence (DNA): TGTGCCAGCAGCTTTAGCGGGGGCCTCACTTCCACCTACGAGCAGTACTTC.

This clone was seen at least ten times. This chain uses TRBV18 with TRBJ2-5; 7 bases fit TRBD1. This CDR3 region has 15 residues. The junction had 10 bases not matched to a gene; V was cut back by 4 bases and J by 5 bases. The germline V gene encodes CDR1 KGHSH and CDR2 LQKENI. As DNA, the CDR3 is TGTGCCAGCTCACGAGCAGACAGGGACGGGGAGACCCAGTACTTC. The encoded protein is CASSRADRDGETQYF.

The chain has TRBV7-8 and TRBJ2-7; TRBD2 aligns across 11 bases. V was pared by 5 bases and J by 7 bases, with 13 bases of the junction left unmatched. Germline CDR1 is SGHVS and CDR2 is FQNEAQ. The CDR3 consists of 16 residues. CDR3 residues: CASSGKTSGVVGEQYF. The CDR3 DNA reads as TGTGCCAGCAGCGGCAAGACTAGCGGGGTCGTTGGAGAGCAGTACTTC.

In this sample, this clone turned up a few times. The chain's CDR3 is CASSDRLAGGSAWGELFF. The CDR3 region has the DNA TGTGCCAGCAGTGATAGGCTAGCGGGGGGGTCCGCGTGGGGGGAGCTGTTTTTT. The J gene is TRBJ2-2, the V gene TRBV6-1; 12 nucleotides agree with TRBD2. The CDR3 contains 18 residues. V was clipped by 3 bases and J by 8 bases; unmatched bases: 13. The V gene's germline CDR1 is MNHNS and CDR2 SASEGT.

J is TRBJ2-1 and V is TRBV27; TRBD2 aligns across 10 bases. The length of the CDR3 is 15 residues. Germline-derived CDR1 and CDR2 are MNHEY and SMNVEV (reference sequence). V trimming: 2 bases; J trimming: 5 bases; junction bases outside the gene matches: 3. The CDR3 region has the DNA TGTGCCAGCAGTTTAGGGCTAGCGGGGGACAATGAGCAGTTCTTC. Protein: CASSLGLAGDNEQFF.

This clone was observed many times. The chain couples TRBV29-1 to TRBJ2-7, with a possible D match to TRBD1 (7 bases). This CDR3 is 13 amino acids long. CDR1 SQVTM and CDR2 ANQGSEA come from the germline V gene. V was cut by 7 bases and J by 3 bases, with 16 bases left in between. The CDR3 DNA is TGCAGCGCCTCCGGAGGGGGCAACTACGAGCAGTACTTC. This translates into CSASGGGNYEQYF.

This clone was seen at least ten times. The genes are TRBV7-2 and TRBJ2-7, with 8 bases that match TRBD2. The germline gives CDR1 SGHTA, CDR2 FQGNSA. V shed 4 bases, J shed 1 base, and the junction held 6 bases outside the gene matches. The CDR3 consists of 15 residues. DNA of the CDR3: TGTGCCAGCAGCTATAGCGGGGATGCGTCCTACGAGCAGTACTTC. This translates into CASSYSGDASYEQYF.

This clone occurred a few times. V usage is TRBV19 and J usage is TRBJ2-7; 8 bases line up with TRBD1. This CDR3 has 15 amino acids. J gave up 0 bases and V 4 bases, and 5 bases lay outside the gene matches. Germline lookup yields CDR1 LNHDA and CDR2 SQIVND (reference sequence). The CDR3 nucleotides are TGTGCCAGTAGTACCTCCACAGGGGGCTCCTACGAGCAGTACTTC. As protein: CASSTSTGGSYEQYF.

The V gene is TRBV6-1, the J gene TRBJ2-7; no clear D gene. The germline V gene encodes CDR1 MNHNS and CDR2 SASEGT. This CDR3 is built from 13 residues. V was trimmed by 7 bases and J by 2 bases, leaving 12 bases between them. Here the CDR3 DNA reads TGTGCCAGCAATGTCGGCGGCACCTACGAGCAGTACTTC. It yields the protein CASNVGGTYEQYF.

This clone was observed a handful of times. This chain links TRBV5-1 with TRBJ2-3; D possibly corresponds to TRBD2 (6 bases). The ends were cut back, 4 bases at V and 1 base at J, with 13 bases in the middle. CDR1 is SGHRS, CDR2 YFSETQ, per germline. The CDR3 totals 15 residues. This CDR3 reads CASSPTGTRTDTQYF. CDR3 nucleotides: TGCGCCAGCAGCCCAACCGGGACTCGCACAGATACGCAGTATTTT. Filled out from reference TRBV5-1 and TRBJ2-3, the complete variable domain reads KAGVTQTPRYLIKTRGQQVTLSCSPISGHRSVSWYQQTPGQGLQFLFEYFSETQRNKGNFPGRFSGRQFSNSRSEMNVSTLELGDSALYLCASSPTGTRTDTQYFGPGTRLTVL.

This clone has more than one count but fewer than ten. The chain links TRBV4-2 to TRBJ2-7; 8 bases align to TRBD1. Germline CDR1 and CDR2: LGHNA and YNFKEQ. The CDR3 totals 15 residues. J lost 1 base, V lost 3 bases, and 5 bases had no gene match. The CDR3 bases are TGTGCCAGCAGCCACGGGCAGGGGGCGTCCTACGAGCAGTACTTC. Translation: CASSHGQGASYEQYF.

A few counts support this clone. The V and J genes are TRBV30 and TRBJ2-5; possible D gene TRBD2, 5 bases. The end of the DNA aligns better with TRBJ2-7, so the J call may be wrong. The germline V gene encodes CDR1 GTSNPN and CDR2 SVGIG (reference sequence). The CDR3 is 12 amino acids. The chain's CDR3 is CAWTTGSPEQYF. CDR3 nucleotide sequence: TGTGCCTGGACTACGGGGTCTCCCGAGCAGTACTTC.

This clone was detected only a few times. The gene calls are TRBV4-3 and TRBJ1-1, with 7 bases aligning to TRBD1. This CDR3 region has 15 residues. Looked up from germline, CDR1 is LGHNA and CDR2 is YSLEER. The J segment lost 0 bases and the V segment lost 2 bases, leaving 3 bases of the junction unmatched. CDR3 sequence reads: CASSQQDRVNTEAFF. The CDR3 bases are TGCGCCAGCAGCCAACAAGACAGGGTGAACACTGAAGCTTTCTTT.

The chain combines TRBV10-3 with TRBJ2-2; 10 nucleotides agree with TRBD2. J gave up 1 base and V 3 bases, and 5 bases lay outside the gene matches. Germline CDR1 reads ENHRY; CDR2 reads SYGVKD. The CDR3 totals 17 residues. The CDR3 bases are TGTGCCATCAGTGAAGTAGCGGGGGGACAGAACACCGGGGAGCTGTTTTTT. Encoded protein: CAISEVAGGQNTGELFF.

This clone was counted ten times or more. The chain uses TRBV4-3 and TRBJ2-2; TRBD2 matches 14 bases. V lost 5 bases and J lost 10; bases outside the gene matches: 9. CDR3 length: 16 residues. CDR1 LGHNA and CDR2 YSLEER come from the germline V gene. The CDR3 sequence: CASSAGLAGGFEELFF. In nucleotides, the CDR3 is TGCGCCAGCAGCGCCGGACTAGCGGGGGGTTTCGAGGAGCTGTTTTTT.

The rearrangement joins TRBV7-2 to TRBJ2-5; 8 bases align to TRBD1. The V and J ends lost 5 bases and 5 bases, in that order; junction bases with no gene match: 10. Germline lookup yields CDR1 SGHTA and CDR2 FQGNSA. The CDR3 sequence is 15 residues long. CDR3 residues: CASSADRVYVETQYF. The CDR3 DNA reads TGTGCCAGCAGCGCGGACAGGGTTTATGTGGAGACCCAGTACTTC.

There are a few counts of this clone. The chain carries TRBV5-4 and TRBJ2-5, with a tentative D call TRBD2 (7 bases). The DNA end lines up better with TRBJ2-7; the J call may be wrong. Germline V gene lookup returns CDR1 SGHNT and CDR2 YYREEE (reference sequence). The CDR3 has 17 amino acids. Here the CDR3 reads CASSPGGAGHLPYEQYF. The CDR3 nucleotides are TGTGCCAGCAGCCCGGGGGGTGCGGGACATCTGCCCTACGAGCAGTACTTC.

The chain uses TRBV5-5 and TRBJ2-7; TRBD1 might be the D (5 bases). CDR1 SGHKS and CDR2 YYEKEE come from the germline V gene (reference sequence). Deletions cut 4 bases from V and 4 bases from J, with 12 bases between. This CDR3 contains 13 residues. The DNA of the CDR3 is TGTGCCAGCAGCCTACCGCAGGGTTACGAGCAGTACTTC. Translation gives CASSLPQGYEQYF.

The table lists this clone with a few counts. J is TRBJ2-7 and V is TRBV4-1, with 10 bases that match TRBD2. This CDR3 comprises 16 residues. The V gene end was trimmed by 2 bases and the J gene end by 1 base; junction bases not matched to a gene: 5. CDR1 is MGHRA and CDR2 is YSYEKL in the germline V gene. The CDR3 region is CASSQPLSGGSYEQYF. DNA of the CDR3: TGCGCCAGCAGCCAACCACTTAGCGGGGGGTCCTACGAGCAGTACTTC.

The table lists this clone with a few counts. This chain links TRBV29-1 with TRBJ2-3; 7 bases map to TRBD2. The V segment lost 7 bases and the J segment 5 bases; nucleotides outside the gene matches: 9. The CDR3 consists of 13 residues. Germline V CDR1 and CDR2: SQVTM, ANQGSEA. Here the CDR3 reads CSGEGGLRDTQYF. In DNA form, the CDR3 reads TGCAGCGGGGAGGGTGGGCTCAGAGATACGCAGTATTTT.

There are a few counts of this clone. The chain links TRBV6-1 to TRBJ1-4, with 9 bases fitting TRBD1. The CDR3 sequence is 14 residues long. CDR1 is MNHNS and CDR2 is SASEGT in the germline V gene. V shed 5 bases and J 6 bases; nucleotides not matched to a gene: 4. The CDR3 DNA reads as TGTGCCAGCAGTTTGGGACAGGGTGATGAAAAACTGTTTTTT. As protein: CASSLGQGDEKLFF.

The rearrangement links TRBV10-1 to TRBJ2-3, with TRBD1 matching 10 bases. This CDR3 is built from 15 residues. Trimming took 5 bases from V and 6 from J; bases not matched to a gene: 8. Germline loops: CDR1 WNHNN, CDR2 SYGVQD (reference sequence). The CDR3 nucleotides are TGCGCCAGCAGTTCAGACAGGGGGCGCCCGGATACGCAGTATTTT. Translated: CASSSDRGRPDTQYF.

The chain joins TRBV6-5 to TRBJ1-1, with no clear D. Trimming removed 7 bases at V and 10 bases at J, with 19 bases between. This CDR3 has 13 amino acids. The V gene's germline CDR1 is MNHEY and CDR2 SVGAGI. The CDR3 sequence: CASTSGRTAGAFF. CDR3 in DNA: TGTGCCAGCACCTCGGGCCGCACGGCGGGAGCTTTCTTT.

This clone was found many times. J is TRBJ1-2 and V is TRBV27, with D possibly being TRBD1 (5 bases). CDR1 MNHEY and CDR2 SMNVEV come from the germline V gene (reference sequence). V dropped 5 bases and J dropped 5 bases, with 15 bases sitting between them. The CDR3 has 14 amino acids. This CDR3 is CASSGFGEGYGYTF. The CDR3 DNA sequence: TGTGCCAGCAGTGGGTTCGGGGAGGGGTATGGCTACACCTTC.

V gene TRBV5-1 combines with J gene TRBJ2-2, with D possibly TRBD2 on 5 matching bases. The germline CDR1 and CDR2 sequences are SGHRS and YFSETQ. V lost 0 bases to trimming and J lost 7 bases, with 13 bases between them. CDR3 length equals 15 residues. CDR3 loop: CASSLDRGTDGELFF. CDR3 DNA sequence: TGCGCCAGCAGCTTGGACCGGGGAACTGACGGGGAGCTGTTTTTT.